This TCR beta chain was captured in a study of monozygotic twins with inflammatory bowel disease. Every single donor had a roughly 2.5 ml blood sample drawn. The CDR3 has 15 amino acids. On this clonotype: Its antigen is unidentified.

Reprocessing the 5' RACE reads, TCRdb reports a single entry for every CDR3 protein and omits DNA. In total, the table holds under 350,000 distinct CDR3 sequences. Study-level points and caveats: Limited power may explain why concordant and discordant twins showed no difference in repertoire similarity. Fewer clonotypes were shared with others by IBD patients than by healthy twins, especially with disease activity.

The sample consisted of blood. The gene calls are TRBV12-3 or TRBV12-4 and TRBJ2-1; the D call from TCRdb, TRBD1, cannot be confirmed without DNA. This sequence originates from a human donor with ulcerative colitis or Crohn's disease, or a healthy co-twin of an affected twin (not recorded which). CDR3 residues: CASSFGSGGFYEQFF.